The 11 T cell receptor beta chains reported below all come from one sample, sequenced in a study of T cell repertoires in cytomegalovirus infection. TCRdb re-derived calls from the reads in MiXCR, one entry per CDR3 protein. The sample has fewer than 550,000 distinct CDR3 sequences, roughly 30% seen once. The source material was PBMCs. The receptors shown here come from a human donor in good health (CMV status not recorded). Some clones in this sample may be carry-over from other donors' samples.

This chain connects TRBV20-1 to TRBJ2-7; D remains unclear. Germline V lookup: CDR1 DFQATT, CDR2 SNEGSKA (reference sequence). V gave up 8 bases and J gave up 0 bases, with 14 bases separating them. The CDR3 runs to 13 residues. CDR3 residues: CSLGRTGSYEQYF. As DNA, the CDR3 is TGCAGTCTCGGCCGGACCGGCTCCTACGAGCAGTACTTC.

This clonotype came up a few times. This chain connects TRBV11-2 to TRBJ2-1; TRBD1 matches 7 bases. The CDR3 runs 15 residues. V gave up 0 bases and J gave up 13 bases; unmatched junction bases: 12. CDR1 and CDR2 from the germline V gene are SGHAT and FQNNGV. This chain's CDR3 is CASSLDPYGTVAQFF. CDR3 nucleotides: TGTGCCAGCAGCTTAGATCCGTACGGGACAGTCGCCCAGTTCTTC.

CDR3 loop: CASSNRKSTYNEQFF. CDR3 nucleotides: TGTGCCAGCAGTAACCGCAAGTCAACTTACAATGAGCAGTTCTTC. The rearrangement joins TRBV2 to TRBJ2-1; D gene ambiguous. Trimming shortened V by 5 bases and J by 4 bases, and 15 bases separated the two germline ends. Germline V lookup: CDR1 SNHLY, CDR2 FYNNEI. The CDR3 totals 15 residues. The full variable domain, rest sourced from reference TRBV2 and TRBJ2-1, is EPEVTQTPSHQVTQMGQEVILRCVPISNHLYFYWYRQILGQKVEFLVSFYNNEISEKSEIFDDQFSVERPDGSNFTLKIRSTKLEDSAMYFCASSNRKSTYNEQFFGPGTRLTVL.

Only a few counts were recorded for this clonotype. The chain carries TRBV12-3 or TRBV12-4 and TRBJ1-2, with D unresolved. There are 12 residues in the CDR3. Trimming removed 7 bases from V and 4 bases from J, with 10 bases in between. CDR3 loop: CASTLGLYGYTF. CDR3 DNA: TGTGCCAGCACCCTGGGCCTCTATGGCTACACCTTC.

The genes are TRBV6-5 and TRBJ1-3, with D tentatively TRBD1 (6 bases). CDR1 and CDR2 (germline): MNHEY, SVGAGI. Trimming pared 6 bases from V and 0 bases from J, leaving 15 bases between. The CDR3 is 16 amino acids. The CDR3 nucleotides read TGTGCCAGCAGCCCACAGGGATATGCCTCTGGAAACACCATATATTTT. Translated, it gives CASSPQGYASGNTIYF.

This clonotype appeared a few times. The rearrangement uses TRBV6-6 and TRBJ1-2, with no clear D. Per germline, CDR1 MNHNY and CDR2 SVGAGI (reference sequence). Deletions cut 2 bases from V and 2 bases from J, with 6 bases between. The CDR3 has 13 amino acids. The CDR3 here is CASSYVENYGYTF. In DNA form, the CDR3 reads TGTGCCAGCAGTTACGTGGAGAACTATGGCTACACCTTC.

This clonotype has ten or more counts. In nucleotides, the CDR3 is TGTGCCAGCAGCTCTCCCGCGGGGGGTCCCTTCCCTAGATACAATGAGCAGTTCTTC. This translates into CASSSPAGGPFPRYNEQFF. The chain joins TRBV7-2 to TRBJ2-1; 8 bases fit TRBD2. CDR1 SGHTA and CDR2 FQGNSA come from the germline V gene. The CDR3 totals 19 residues. V lost 4 bases, J lost 4 bases, and 18 bases stayed unmatched.

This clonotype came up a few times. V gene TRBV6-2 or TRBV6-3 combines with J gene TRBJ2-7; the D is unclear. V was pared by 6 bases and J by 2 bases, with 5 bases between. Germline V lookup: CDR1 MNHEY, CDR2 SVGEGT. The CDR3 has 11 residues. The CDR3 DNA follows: TGTGCCAGCAGGAGTACCTACGAGCAGTACTTC. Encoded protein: CASRSTYEQYF.

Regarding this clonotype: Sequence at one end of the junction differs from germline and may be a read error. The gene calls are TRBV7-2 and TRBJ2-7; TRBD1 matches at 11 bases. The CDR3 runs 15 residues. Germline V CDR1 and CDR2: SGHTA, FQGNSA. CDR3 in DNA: TGTGCCATCAGCTACTACGGGACAGGGGGTGGGGAGCAGTCCTTC. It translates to CAISYYGTGGGEQSF.

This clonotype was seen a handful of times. The CDR3 nucleotides read TGTGCCAGCACCCTGACAGGGTTACAAGAGACCCAGTACTTC. It yields the protein CASTLTGLQETQYF. The genes are TRBV28 and TRBJ2-5; TRBD1 aligns across 7 bases. CDR3 length: 14 residues. Germline-derived CDR1 and CDR2 are MDHEN and SYDVKM. Unmatched junction bases numbered 7, after V lost 7 bases and J lost 2 bases.

CDR3 DNA sequence: TGCGCCAGCAGCCAAGTTGGGTTTCCTAGCACCGGGGAGCTGTTTTTT. Its protein product is CASSQVGFPSTGELFF. The V and J genes are TRBV4-1 and TRBJ2-2, with no clear D. The V and J ends lost 1 base and 4 bases respectively, with 13 bases between them. Germline V CDR1 and CDR2: MGHRA, YSYEKL. The CDR3 runs 16 residues.